Below are 24 T cell receptor beta chains sequenced from a single sample in a study of blood T cell repertoires in COVID-19. The repertoire was sequenced with immunoSEQ multiplex PCR; TCRdb's copy has only in-frame clones and lacks some. This sample has roughly 76,000 clones, with roughly 90% found just once. The source material was PBMCs or T cells enriched from blood (not recorded which). These receptors all stem from a woman between 45 and 65 years old with acute COVID-19.

This chain joins TRBV18 and TRBJ1-4; unclear D gene. The CDR3 totals 9 residues. The V and J ends lost 7 bases and 14 bases respectively, with 8 bases between them. Germline CDR1 and CDR2: KGHSH and LQKENI. CDR3 loop: CASCVFLFF. CDR3 in DNA: TGTGCCAGCTGTGTATTCCTGTTTTTT.

This clone was seen once. The V and J genes are TRBV12-5 and TRBJ1-2; D gene uncertain. The CDR3 spans 16 residues. From germline, CDR1 is LGHNT and CDR2 FRNRAP. V shed 1 base and J shed 3 bases, with 15 bases lying between them. The CDR3 sequence is CASGLAQIRADYGYTF. CDR3 nucleotide sequence: TGTGCTAGTGGTTTGGCCCAAATAAGAGCGGACTATGGCTACACCTTC.

The chain links TRBV6-4 to TRBJ1-2; TRBD1 might be the D (5 bases). Deletions cut 6 bases from V and 0 bases from J, with 14 bases between. Germline CDR1 reads MRHNA; CDR2 reads SNTAGT. This CDR3 spans 15 amino acids. The CDR3 here is CASRREDIPNYGYTF. Here the CDR3 DNA reads TGTGCCAGCAGACGAGAGGACATCCCTAACTATGGCTACACCTTC.

In its sample, this clone was seen a few times. The genes are TRBV11-3 and TRBJ2-1; TRBD2 agrees at 12 bases. The germline V gene encodes CDR1 SGHNT and CDR2 YENEEA. Trimming at V came to 3 bases and at J to 10 bases, leaving 7 bases not matched to a gene. The CDR3 is made up of 15 amino acids. CDR3 in amino acids: CASSFDGLAGREQFF. CDR3 bases: TGTGCCAGCAGCTTCGACGGACTAGCGGGAAGGGAGCAGTTCTTC.

The V call is TRBV12-3 or TRBV12-4, the J call TRBJ2-5; TRBD2 matches 7 bases. Losses at the gene ends were 5 bases for V and 5 bases for J; bases not matched to a gene: 5. This CDR3 is built from 13 residues. The chain's CDR3 is CASSRSGVETQYF. The CDR3 DNA follows: TGTGCCAGCAGTCGGAGCGGGGTGGAGACCCAGTACTTC.

This chain connects TRBV5-4 to TRBJ2-3, with 10 bases identical to TRBD2. CDR1 and CDR2 (germline): SGHNT, YYREEE (reference sequence). The CDR3 sequence is 15 residues long. V lost 4 bases and J lost 4; bases outside the gene matches: 6. The CDR3 coding sequence is TGTGCCAGCAGCGCGGCTAGCGGGAGTTCAGATACGCAGTATTTT. Translating gives CASSAASGSSDTQYF.

The chain carries TRBV30 and TRBJ1-1; D ambiguous. The germline V gene encodes CDR1 GTSNPN and CDR2 SVGIG (reference sequence). The V gene lost 2 bases and the J gene lost 7 bases, with 8 bases spanning the gap. The CDR3 covers 11 residues. The CDR3 nucleotides read TGTGCCTGGAGTACGAGGGATGAAGCTTTCTTT. This translates into CAWSTRDEAFF.

As DNA, the CDR3 is TGTGCCATCAGTAGCCCACGGGGGAACACTGAAGCTTTCTTT. Amino acid sequence: CAISSPRGNTEAFF. The chain uses TRBV10-3 and TRBJ1-1; D uncertain. The CDR3 covers 14 residues. V lost 5 bases to trimming and J lost 1 base, with 11 bases between them. CDR1 and CDR2 from the germline V gene are ENHRY and SYGVKD.

The rearrangement joins TRBV9 to TRBJ2-2, with 14 bases fitting TRBD2. Per the germline V gene, CDR1 is SGDLS and CDR2 is YYNGEE. The CDR3 sequence is 18 residues long. V trimming: 4 bases; J trimming: 4 bases; junction bases outside the gene matches: 9. DNA for the CDR3: TGTGCCAGCAGCTTAGGGGGACTAGCGGGAGTTACCACCGGGGAGCTGTTTTTT. It encodes CASSLGGLAGVTTGELFF.

V usage is TRBV28 and J usage is TRBJ2-1; 8 bases line up with TRBD1. The CDR3 has 17 amino acids. Trimming removed 10 bases from V and 0 bases from J; junction bases left unmatched: 14. The germline gives CDR1 MDHEN, CDR2 SYDVKM. Here the CDR3 DNA reads TGTGCCACCGCCGGCGTACAGGGGGATGTCTCCTACAATGAGCAGTTCTTC. Protein: CATAGVQGDVSYNEQFF.

This clone is a singleton in its sample. CDR3: CASSEISFANTGELFF. Written as DNA, the CDR3 is TGTGCCAGCAGTGAAATAAGCTTCGCGAACACCGGGGAGCTGTTTTTT. The chain couples TRBV6-1 to TRBJ2-2; unclear D gene. CDR1 and CDR2 (germline): MNHNS, SASEGT. This CDR3 spans 16 amino acids. Between the trimmed V and J ends, which lost 2 bases and 0 bases, there was a span of 10 bases.

This chain connects TRBV30 to TRBJ2-5; D call uncertain. The germline V and J ends were trimmed by 2 bases and 4 bases, with 11 bases remaining between them. Germline loops: CDR1 GTSNPN, CDR2 SVGIG (reference sequence). This CDR3 is built from 13 residues. CDR3 protein: CAWSPVMRETQYF. The CDR3 nucleotides read TGTGCCTGGAGTCCCGTAATGAGAGAGACCCAGTACTTC.

The CDR3 bases are TGTGCCAGCAGCTTGGGATTGCGGGGCTACACCGGGGAGCTGTTTTTT. Protein product: CASSLGLRGYTGELFF. V is TRBV5-6 and J is TRBJ2-2, with D perhaps TRBD2 (6 bases). Germline-derived CDR1 and CDR2 are SGHDT and YYEEEE. The CDR3 extends over 16 amino acids. The V gene lost 0 bases and the J gene lost 3 bases, with 12 bases spanning the gap.

This clone appeared a few times. This rearrangement joins TRBV10-3 to TRBJ1-2, with D perhaps matching TRBD1 (5 bases). Germline values: CDR1 ENHRY, CDR2 SYGVKD. Trimming cost V 7 bases and J 7 bases, with 16 bases left between them. This CDR3 comprises 13 residues. For the CDR3, the DNA is TGTGCCATCACCCCGGGGGGAGGAGGTGGCTACACCTTC. This sequence encodes CAITPGGGGGYTF.

The V call is TRBV10-3, the J call TRBJ1-1; the match to TRBD1 covers 7 bases. With V trimmed by 6 bases and J by 3 bases, 4 bases remained unmatched. The CDR3 contains 13 residues. Germline V gene lookup returns CDR1 ENHRY and CDR2 SYGVKD. In DNA form, the CDR3 reads TGTGCCATCAGCGACAGGGCTGACACTGAAGCTTTCTTT. Its protein is CAISDRADTEAFF.

This CDR3 is CASSSTGASSYNSPLHF. The CDR3 nucleotides are TGTGCCAGCAGTTCGACAGGGGCGAGCTCCTATAATTCACCCCTCCACTTT. The chain uses TRBV7-9 and TRBJ1-6; 8 bases are a match to TRBD1. Per germline, CDR1 SEHNR and CDR2 FQNEAQ (reference sequence). V gave up 6 bases and J gave up 0 bases; unmatched junction bases: 7. The CDR3 is made up of 17 amino acids.

The gene calls are TRBV16 and TRBJ1-2; the match to TRBD1 covers 8 bases. The germline CDR1 and CDR2 sequences are KGHSY and FQNENV. The CDR3 contains 14 residues. J gave up 6 bases and V 4 bases, and 7 bases lay outside the gene matches. CDR3 in amino acids: CASSLLDRENGYTF. CDR3 in DNA: TGTGCCAGCAGCCTTTTGGACAGGGAAAATGGCTACACCTTC.

By its share, this clone is medium-sized. V gene TRBV5-4 combines with J gene TRBJ2-2, with 7 bases identical to TRBD1. The V segment lost 4 bases and the J segment 6 bases; nucleotides outside the gene matches: 6. The germline CDR1 and CDR2 sequences are SGHNT and YYREEE (reference sequence). The CDR3 is 14 residues long. The CDR3: CASSQGVAAGELFF. The DNA for the CDR3 is TGTGCCAGCAGCCAGGGGGTTGCAGCCGGGGAGCTGTTTTTT.

The chain has TRBV19 and TRBJ2-3; tentatively, D is TRBD1 (6 bases). CDR1 is LNHDA, CDR2 SQIVND, per germline (reference sequence). CDR3 length: 15 residues. V was cut by 4 bases and J by 0 bases, with 11 bases left in between. This chain's CDR3 is CASSNQDSSTDTQYF. The CDR3 DNA follows: TGTGCCAGTAGTAACCAGGACAGTAGCACAGATACGCAGTATTTT. Full variable domain (missing parts from reference TRBV19 and TRBJ2-3): DGGITQSPKYLFRKEGQNVTLSCEQNLNHDAMYWYRQDPGQGLRLIYYSQIVNDFQKGDIAEGYSVSREKKESFPLTVTSAQKNPTAFYLCASSNQDSSTDTQYFGPGTRLTVL.

This rearrangement joins TRBV6-2 or TRBV6-3 to TRBJ2-7; TRBD2 aligns across 12 bases. The CDR3 has 13 residues. V was clipped by 6 bases and J by 6 bases; unmatched bases: 3. Germline CDR1 reads MNHEY; CDR2 reads SVGEGT. The CDR3 here is CASSLAGGPEQYF. The DNA for the CDR3 is TGTGCCAGCAGCCTAGCGGGAGGGCCCGAGCAGTACTTC.

The chain recombines TRBV7-3 with TRBJ2-2; D is undetermined. Germline V gene data show CDR1 as SGHTA and CDR2 as FQGTGA. The CDR3 has 14 residues. Between the trimmed V and J ends, which lost 3 bases and 6 bases, there was a span of 11 bases. The CDR3 loop reads CASSLGSRAGELFF. CDR3 DNA: TGTGCCAGCAGCTTGGGTTCCCGGGCCGGGGAGCTGTTTTTT.

The V and J genes are TRBV5-4 and TRBJ2-2, with D maybe TRBD2 (6 bases). This CDR3 is built from 15 residues. CDR1 is SGHNT, CDR2 YYREEE, per germline (reference sequence). Trimming took 1 base from V and 0 from J, leaving 7 bases between them. CDR3 DNA: TGTGCCAGCAGCTTGCGGGGGACGAACACCGGGGAGCTGTTTTTT. Encoded protein: CASSLRGTNTGELFF.

This rearrangement joins TRBV23-1 to TRBJ2-1, with 8 nucleotides matching TRBD1. TRBV23-1 is assigned to the ORF class and has an uncertain function. CDR3 length equals 19 residues. V dropped 0 bases and J dropped 0; count of bases not matched to a gene: 10. The CDR3 nucleotides read TGCGCCAGCAGTCAATCGGGCAGGGGGCCACCCAACTCCTACAATGAGCAGTTCTTC. Encoded protein: CASSQSGRGPPNSYNEQFF.

The rearrangement uses TRBV29-1 and TRBJ1-1; D uncertain. Germline loops: CDR1 SQVTM, CDR2 ANQGSEA. V lost 7 bases and J lost 1, with 10 bases in between. This CDR3 is built from 12 residues. The CDR3 DNA sequence: TGCAGCGGGAGAAACGAGAACACTGAAGCTTTCTTT. As protein: CSGRNENTEAFF.